This record concerns one T cell receptor beta chain sequence. This entry is derived from a study of blood T cell repertoires in COVID-19. The table came from immunoSEQ multiplex PCR; TCRdb's copy has only in-frame clones and leaves some out. Seen here are 130,000 to 150,000 clones, roughly 86% observed once, and the top ten hold under 12%. The receptor's source is a man aged 50 to 59 with active or convalescent COVID-19. The specimen sequenced was peripheral blood.

CDR3 DNA sequence: TGTGCCAGCAGCCAATCAGCGGGATACACTAGCACAGATACGCAGTATTTT. Its translation: CASSQSAGYTSTDTQYF. The chain joins TRBV4-2 to TRBJ2-3; 7 nucleotides align to TRBD2. Germline assignment: CDR1 LGHNA and CDR2 YNFKEQ. There are 17 residues in the CDR3. V lost 2 bases to trimming and J lost 0 bases; unmatched junction nucleotides: 8.